A selection of T cell receptor beta chains follows, all from one sample in a study of early T cells in non-severe SARS-CoV-2 infection. Each CDR3 protein is one row after TCRdb ran MiXCR on the 5' RACE reads. The table shows some 98,000 distinct CDR3 sequences, with about 11% occurring only once. Source material: whole blood. These receptors came from an adult who was a healthcare worker with PCR-confirmed SARS-CoV-2 infection or an uninfected control (not recorded which). The CDR3 runs from the conserved cysteine through the conserved F or W. The order of the fields is V gene, D gene, clone size, J gene, CDR3 DNA, CDR3 protein. The D gene is left open where the match is weak. The size field is filled for only some rows; it gives once, few, many or a size class.

V gene: TRBV28; D gene: .; clone size: few; J gene: TRBJ2-7; CDR3 DNA: TGTGCCAGCAGTTTAGTCAGCCAAATCCACGAGCAGTACTTC; CDR3 protein: CASSLVSQIHEQYF
V gene: TRBV29-1; D gene: .; clone size: few; J gene: TRBJ2-3; CDR3 DNA: TGCAGCGTTGAGATAGATACGCAGTATTTT; CDR3 protein: CSVEIDTQYF
V gene: TRBV7-2; D gene: .; clone size: few; J gene: TRBJ2-1; CDR3 DNA: TGTGCCAGCAGCTATGGGGCACCGGATGAGCAGTTCTTC; CDR3 protein: CASSYGAPDEQFF
V gene: TRBV28; D gene: .; clone size: few; J gene: TRBJ2-2; CDR3 DNA: TGTGCCAGCAGTTCCTCCACCGGGGAGCTGTTTTTT; CDR3 protein: CASSSSTGELFF
V gene: TRBV6-1; D gene: .; clone size: .; J gene: TRBJ1-4; CDR3 DNA: TGTGCCAGCATGACCGGGGCAGGAGGATCAACTAATGAAAAACTGTTTTTT; CDR3 protein: CASMTGAGGSTNEKLFF
V gene: TRBV7-9; D gene: .; clone size: few; J gene: TRBJ1-4; CDR3 DNA: TGTGCCAGCAGCTTAAAGTTCCAGGAAACTAATGAAAAACTGTTTTTT; CDR3 protein: CASSLKFQETNEKLFF
V gene: TRBV20-1; D gene: .; clone size: many; J gene: TRBJ2-1; CDR3 DNA: TGCAGTGCTAGTCCCGGGATTGGCTCCTACAATGAGCAGTTCTTC; CDR3 protein: CSASPGIGSYNEQFF
V gene: TRBV2; D gene: .; clone size: .; J gene: TRBJ2-3; CDR3 DNA: TGTGCCAGCAAGACGGGGGCCTCCACAGATACGCAGTATTTT; CDR3 protein: CASKTGASTDTQYF
V gene: TRBV20-1; D gene: .; clone size: .; J gene: TRBJ2-7; CDR3 DNA: TGCAGTCTACAGGGACCCTACGAGCAGTACTTC; CDR3 protein: CSLQGPYEQYF
V gene: TRBV20-1; D gene: TRBD2; clone size: .; J gene: TRBJ2-3; CDR3 DNA: TGCAGTGCTAGAAGAGCGGGGGGGCCTTGGAAGACAGATACGCAGTATTTT; CDR3 protein: CSARRAGGPWKTDTQYF
V gene: TRBV28; D gene: .; clone size: many; J gene: TRBJ2-7; CDR3 DNA: TGTGCCACCACAACAGGCGGGGTAGGAGAGCAGTACTTC; CDR3 protein: CATTTGGVGEQYF
V gene: TRBV5-1; D gene: .; clone size: many; J gene: TRBJ2-1; CDR3 DNA: TGCGCCAGCAGCTTGGACAGGTCACCCTACAATGAGCAGTTCTTC; CDR3 protein: CASSLDRSPYNEQFF
V gene: TRBV7-6; D gene: .; clone size: .; J gene: TRBJ2-7; CDR3 DNA: TGTGCCAGCAGCTCAGGACAACCAGGCTACGAGCAGTACTTC; CDR3 protein: CASSSGQPGYEQYF
V gene: TRBV27; D gene: .; clone size: many; J gene: TRBJ1-2; CDR3 DNA: TGTGCCAGCAGTTTACGAGGGGTCGGTGGCTATGGCTACACCTTC; CDR3 protein: CASSLRGVGGYGYTF
V gene: TRBV29-1; D gene: TRBD1; clone size: few; J gene: TRBJ2-2; CDR3 DNA: TGCAGCGCCCTAGGTCCAGGGGGCGGAGTAACCGGGGAGCTGTTTTTT; CDR3 protein: CSALGPGGGVTGELFF
V gene: TRBV29-1; D gene: .; clone size: many; J gene: TRBJ2-2; CDR3 DNA: TGCAGCGTTGAACCCAACACCGGGGAGCTGTTTTTT; CDR3 protein: CSVEPNTGELFF
V gene: TRBV28; D gene: .; clone size: .; J gene: TRBJ2-1; CDR3 DNA: TGTGCCACCCGACAGAGCTCCTACAATGAGCAGTTCTTC; CDR3 protein: CATRQSSYNEQFF
V gene: TRBV7-9; D gene: .; clone size: .; J gene: TRBJ2-5; CDR3 DNA: TGTGCCAGCAGCTTCCTGTACCAAGAGACCCAGTACTTC; CDR3 protein: CASSFLYQETQYF
V gene: TRBV6-6; D gene: TRBD2; clone size: .; J gene: TRBJ2-3; CDR3 DNA: TGTGCCAGCAGTCACGAGCGGGAAGGCACAGATACGCAGTATTTT; CDR3 protein: CASSHEREGTDTQYF
V gene: TRBV29-1; D gene: TRBD1; clone size: .; J gene: TRBJ1-2; CDR3 DNA: TGCAGCGTTGACGGGACAGGGGCGGGCGGCTACACCTTC; CDR3 protein: CSVDGTGAGGYTF
V gene: TRBV4-1; D gene: .; clone size: .; J gene: TRBJ1-6; CDR3 DNA: TGCGCCAGCAGCCAACCGTTGAGGAGGAGGAATTCACCCCTCCACTTT; CDR3 protein: CASSQPLRRRNSPLHF
V gene: TRBV12-3/TRBV12-4; D gene: .; clone size: few; J gene: TRBJ2-7; CDR3 DNA: TGTGCCAGCAGTGAGACTAGTCTCATTTACGAGCAGTACTTC; CDR3 protein: CASSETSLIYEQYF
V gene: TRBV3-1; D gene: TRBD1; clone size: .; J gene: TRBJ1-2; CDR3 DNA: TGTGCCAGCAGTAGGGACAGCAACTATGGCTACACCTTC; CDR3 protein: CASSRDSNYGYTF
V gene: TRBV7-8; D gene: .; clone size: many; J gene: TRBJ2-7; CDR3 DNA: TGTGCCAGCAGCTTAGAGGCGGGCTACGAGCAGTACTTC; CDR3 protein: CASSLEAGYEQYF
V gene: TRBV27; D gene: TRBD2; clone size: few; J gene: TRBJ2-3; CDR3 DNA: TGTGCCAGCAGTCCCGGACTAGCGAAGACTAGCACAGATACGCAGTATTTT; CDR3 protein: CASSPGLAKTSTDTQYF
V gene: TRBV28; D gene: TRBD1; clone size: few; J gene: TRBJ2-5; CDR3 DNA: TGTGCCAGCAGACTTGGACAGGGTGAGACCCAGTACTTC; CDR3 protein: CASRLGQGETQYF
V gene: TRBV20-1; D gene: .; clone size: many; J gene: TRBJ1-2; CDR3 DNA: TGCAGTGCTATTGTCGGGGGTTCCCAGGGTGGCTACACCTTC; CDR3 protein: CSAIVGGSQGGYTF
V gene: TRBV5-5; D gene: .; clone size: .; J gene: TRBJ1-1; CDR3 DNA: TGTGCCAGCAGCTATCGCAGTAGATCGGACGGCAATGAAGCTTTCTTT; CDR3 protein: CASSYRSRSDGNEAFF
V gene: TRBV9; D gene: TRBD1; clone size: few; J gene: TRBJ1-4; CDR3 DNA: TGTGCCAGCAGCTTTGGGACAGGGAAGTACGAAAAACTGTTTTTT; CDR3 protein: CASSFGTGKYEKLFF
V gene: TRBV2; D gene: TRBD1; clone size: many; J gene: TRBJ1-2; CDR3 DNA: TGTGCCAGCAGTGAAGCTGGGACAGGGTTTTTCGGTCAGTCCTACACCTTC; CDR3 protein: CASSEAGTGFFGQSYTF
V gene: TRBV7-9; D gene: .; clone size: .; J gene: TRBJ2-7; CDR3 DNA: TGTGCCAGCAGCTTAGCCCCTCAGGGAACAACCTACGAGCAGTACTTC; CDR3 protein: CASSLAPQGTTYEQYF
V gene: TRBV6-6; D gene: .; clone size: few; J gene: TRBJ2-3; CDR3 DNA: TGTGCCAGCAGTTACCCTACAGGGCTCCCGACTAGCACAGATACGCAGTATTTT; CDR3 protein: CASSYPTGLPTSTDTQYF
V gene: TRBV7-9; D gene: TRBD1; clone size: many; J gene: TRBJ1-6; CDR3 DNA: TGTGCCAGCAGCGCGAGACAGGGGGATGGCTCACCCCTCCACTTT; CDR3 protein: CASSARQGDGSPLHF
V gene: TRBV6-5; D gene: TRBD1; clone size: .; J gene: TRBJ2-7; CDR3 DNA: TGTGCCAGCAGTTACGGGGGGACAGGGGGTACCTACGAGCAGTACTTC; CDR3 protein: CASSYGGTGGTYEQYF
V gene: TRBV6-5; D gene: .; clone size: .; J gene: TRBJ1-1; CDR3 DNA: TGTGCCAGCAGCCAAACAGGGCACACTGAAGCTTTCTTT; CDR3 protein: CASSQTGHTEAFF
V gene: TRBV10-3; D gene: .; clone size: .; J gene: TRBJ1-2; CDR3 DNA: TGTGCCATCATGGTGCGGGACTGTGGCTACACCTTC; CDR3 protein: CAIMVRDCGYTF
V gene: TRBV7-9; D gene: .; clone size: .; J gene: TRBJ2-1; CDR3 DNA: TGTGCCAGCACCCTGCAGGGGTGGCAGTTCTTC; CDR3 protein: CASTLQGWQFF
V gene: TRBV19; D gene: .; clone size: .; J gene: TRBJ1-5; CDR3 DNA: TGTGCCAGTAGTATAACGGACGCAAGCAATCAGCCCCAGCATTTT; CDR3 protein: CASSITDASNQPQHF
V gene: TRBV28; D gene: .; clone size: .; J gene: TRBJ2-7; CDR3 DNA: TGTGCCAGCAGTATTGGGAAAATTGACTGGCTGGGTTACGAGCAGTACTTC; CDR3 protein: CASSIGKIDWLGYEQYF
V gene: TRBV20-1; D gene: .; clone size: many; J gene: TRBJ1-1; CDR3 DNA: TGCAGTGCTAGAGAACCTATACCGACTGAAGCTTTCTTT; CDR3 protein: CSAREPIPTEAFF
V gene: TRBV7-7; D gene: .; clone size: few; J gene: TRBJ2-7; CDR3 DNA: TGTGCTAGCAGCTTAGCGGAGTCCTACGAGCAGTACTTC; CDR3 protein: CASSLAESYEQYF
V gene: TRBV29-1; D gene: .; clone size: many; J gene: TRBJ1-3; CDR3 DNA: TGCAGCGTTATTACCTCCAGGAGGGGGACTGGAAACACCATATATTTT; CDR3 protein: CSVITSRRGTGNTIYF
V gene: TRBV7-9; D gene: .; clone size: many; J gene: TRBJ2-6; CDR3 DNA: TGTGCCAGCAGCTTACACTCTGGGGCCAACGTCCTGACTTTC; CDR3 protein: CASSLHSGANVLTF
V gene: TRBV29-1; D gene: .; clone size: .; J gene: TRBJ1-2; CDR3 DNA: TGCAGCGTTGAAGAGTTTTCAAACTATGGCTACACCTTC; CDR3 protein: CSVEEFSNYGYTF
V gene: TRBV7-6; D gene: TRBD1; clone size: few; J gene: TRBJ2-3; CDR3 DNA: TGTGCCAGCAGAGTGGGACAGGCAAGCACAGATACGCAGTATTTT; CDR3 protein: CASRVGQASTDTQYF
V gene: TRBV6-6; D gene: .; clone size: few; J gene: TRBJ2-6; CDR3 DNA: TGTGCCAGCATCACCGGGGCGAGGGGGGCCAACGTCCTGACTTTC; CDR3 protein: CASITGARGANVLTF
V gene: TRBV5-4; D gene: .; clone size: many; J gene: TRBJ1-1; CDR3 DNA: TGTGCCAGCTCCGACATGAACACTGAAGTTTTCTTT; CDR3 protein: CASSDMNTEVFF